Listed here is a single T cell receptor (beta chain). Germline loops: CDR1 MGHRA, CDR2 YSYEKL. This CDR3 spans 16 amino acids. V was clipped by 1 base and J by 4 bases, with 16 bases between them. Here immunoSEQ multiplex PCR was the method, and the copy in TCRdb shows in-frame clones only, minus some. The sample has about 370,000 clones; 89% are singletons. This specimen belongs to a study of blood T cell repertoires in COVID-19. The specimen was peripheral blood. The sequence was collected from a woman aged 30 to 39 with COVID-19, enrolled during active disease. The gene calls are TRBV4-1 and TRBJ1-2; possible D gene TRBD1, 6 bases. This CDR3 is CASSQGPIGGAYGYTF. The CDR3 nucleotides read TGCGCCAGCAGCCAAGGTCCTATAGGGGGGGCCTATGGCTACACCTTC.